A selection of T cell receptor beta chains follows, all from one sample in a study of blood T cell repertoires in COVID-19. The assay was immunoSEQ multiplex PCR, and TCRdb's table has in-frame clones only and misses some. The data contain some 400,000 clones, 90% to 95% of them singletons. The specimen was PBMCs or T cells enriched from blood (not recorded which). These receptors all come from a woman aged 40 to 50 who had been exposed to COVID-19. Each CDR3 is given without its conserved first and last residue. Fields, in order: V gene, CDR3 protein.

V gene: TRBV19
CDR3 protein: ASSIPRVGNQPQH

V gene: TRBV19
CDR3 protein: ASSLLGGGQY

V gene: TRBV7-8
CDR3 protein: ASSFGSTGLGVAF

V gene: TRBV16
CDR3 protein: ASSQSKVSGGQF

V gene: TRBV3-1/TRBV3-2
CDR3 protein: ASSQDSGNIYNEQF

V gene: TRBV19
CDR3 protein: ASSKTSGGNEQF

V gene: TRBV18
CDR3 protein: ASSPLSGGYEQY

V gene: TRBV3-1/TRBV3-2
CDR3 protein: ASSPSKTGLRLQETQY

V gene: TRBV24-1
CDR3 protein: ATSDLGQDLAKNIQY

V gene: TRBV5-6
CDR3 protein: ASSQNQGLGSRGYT

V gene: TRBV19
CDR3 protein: ASSKLPGGTEAF

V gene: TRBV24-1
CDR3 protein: ATSDPTSGNYGYT

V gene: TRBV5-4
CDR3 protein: ASSGITGGGAYEQY

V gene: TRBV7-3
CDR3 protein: ASSLGPGVTEAF

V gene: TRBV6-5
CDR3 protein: ASQGLPSGNTIY

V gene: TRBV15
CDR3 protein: ATKNRDRPHEQY

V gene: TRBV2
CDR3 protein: ASSPLAGGLTDTQY

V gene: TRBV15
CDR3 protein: ATSRGTGGNTEAF

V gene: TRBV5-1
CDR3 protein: ASSLQGLNSPLH

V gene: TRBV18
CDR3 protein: ASSPTSGAYNEQF

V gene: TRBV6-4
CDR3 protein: ASRPSGSYNEQF

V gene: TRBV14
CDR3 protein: ASSQALGGNTGELF

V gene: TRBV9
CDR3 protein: ASSVALARVGNEQF

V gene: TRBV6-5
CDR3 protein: ASSYSNRNTEAF

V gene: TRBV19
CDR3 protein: ASSIRTGTYGYT

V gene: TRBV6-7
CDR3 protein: ASSYPMTSGGAFVDTGELF